This T cell receptor beta chain was recorded in a study of blood T cell repertoires in COVID-19. This CDR3 contains 15 residues. Looked up from germline, CDR1 is SEHNR and CDR2 is FQNEAQ (reference sequence). Germline trimming cut 6 bases from V and 5 bases from J; bases unmatched to any gene: 10. This clone was detected only once. Repertoires were generated with immunoSEQ multiplex PCR, while TCRdb's copy carries only in-frame clones and drops some. The sample lists about 230,000 clones, less than 85% seen once, with approximately 2.6% in the top ten. The rearrangement links TRBV7-9 to TRBJ2-5, with 9 positions matching TRBD1. The sample was peripheral blood. The sequence derives from a woman in her seventies with active or convalescent COVID-19. This CDR3 reads CASSLGQGRVETQYF. The DNA of the CDR3 is TGTGCCAGCAGTCTCGGACAGGGGCGGGTGGAGACCCAGTACTTC.